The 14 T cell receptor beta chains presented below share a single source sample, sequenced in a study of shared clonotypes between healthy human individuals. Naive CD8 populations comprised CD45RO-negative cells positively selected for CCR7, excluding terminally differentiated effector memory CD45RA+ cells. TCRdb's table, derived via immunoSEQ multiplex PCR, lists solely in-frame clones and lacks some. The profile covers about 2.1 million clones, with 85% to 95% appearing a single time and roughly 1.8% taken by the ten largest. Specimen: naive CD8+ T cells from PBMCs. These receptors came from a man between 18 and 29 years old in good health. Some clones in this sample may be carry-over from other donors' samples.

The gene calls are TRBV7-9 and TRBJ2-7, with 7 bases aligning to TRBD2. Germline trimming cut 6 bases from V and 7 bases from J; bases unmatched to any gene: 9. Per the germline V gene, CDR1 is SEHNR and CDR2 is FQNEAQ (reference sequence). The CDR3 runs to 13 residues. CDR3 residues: CASSSLRGGEQYF. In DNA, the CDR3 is TGTGCCAGCAGTTCGCTTCGGGGAGGGGAGCAGTACTTC.

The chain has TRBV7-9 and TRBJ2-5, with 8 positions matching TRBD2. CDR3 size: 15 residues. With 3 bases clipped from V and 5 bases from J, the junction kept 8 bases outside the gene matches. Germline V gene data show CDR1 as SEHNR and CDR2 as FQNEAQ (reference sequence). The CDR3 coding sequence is TGTGCCAGCAGCTTTCAAACCGGGGGGGTCGAGACCCAGTACTTC. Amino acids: CASSFQTGGVETQYF. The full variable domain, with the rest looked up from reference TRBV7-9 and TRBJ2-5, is DTGVSQNPRHKITKRGQNVTFRCDPISEHNRLYWYRQTLGQGPEFLTYFQNEAQLEKSRLLSDRFSAERPKGSFSTLEIQRTEQGDSAMYLCASSFQTGGVETQYFGPGTRLLVL.

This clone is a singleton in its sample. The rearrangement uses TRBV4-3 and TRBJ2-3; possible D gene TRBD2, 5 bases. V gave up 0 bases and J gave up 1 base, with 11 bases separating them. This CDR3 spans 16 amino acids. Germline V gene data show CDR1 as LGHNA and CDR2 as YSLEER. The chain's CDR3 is CASSQDNLGGTDTQYF. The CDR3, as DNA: TGCGCCAGCAGCCAAGATAACTTGGGAGGCACAGATACGCAGTATTTT.

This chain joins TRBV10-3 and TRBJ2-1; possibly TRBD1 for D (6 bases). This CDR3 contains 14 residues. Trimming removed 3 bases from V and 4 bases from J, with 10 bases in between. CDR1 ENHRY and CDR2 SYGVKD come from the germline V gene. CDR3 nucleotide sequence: TGTGCCATCAGTGATAGGGACAAATACAATGAGCAGTTCTTC. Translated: CAISDRDKYNEQFF.

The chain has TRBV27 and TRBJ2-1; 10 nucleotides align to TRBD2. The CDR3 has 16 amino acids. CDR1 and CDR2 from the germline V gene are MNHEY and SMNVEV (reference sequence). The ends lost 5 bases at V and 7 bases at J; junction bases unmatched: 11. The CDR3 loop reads CASSLLPGLAKNEQFF. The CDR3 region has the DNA TGTGCCAGCAGTCTCCTACCGGGACTAGCGAAAAATGAGCAGTTCTTC.

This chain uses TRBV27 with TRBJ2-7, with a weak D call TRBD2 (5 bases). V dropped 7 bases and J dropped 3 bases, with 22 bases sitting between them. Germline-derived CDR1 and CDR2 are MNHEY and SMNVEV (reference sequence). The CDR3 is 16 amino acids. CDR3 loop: CASTPSAGPLGYEQYF. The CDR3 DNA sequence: TGTGCCAGCACCCCCTCCGCGGGCCCCTTGGGCTACGAGCAGTACTTC.

The DNA of the CDR3 is TGTGCCAGCAGTTTAGTAGCGGGATCTTTCTACGAGCAGTACTTC. Translation gives CASSLVAGSFYEQYF. This chain links TRBV27 with TRBJ2-7; 8 nucleotides line up with TRBD2. The germline V gene encodes CDR1 MNHEY and CDR2 SMNVEV (reference sequence). The CDR3 spans 15 residues. V dropped 2 bases and J dropped 3; count of bases not matched to a gene: 6.

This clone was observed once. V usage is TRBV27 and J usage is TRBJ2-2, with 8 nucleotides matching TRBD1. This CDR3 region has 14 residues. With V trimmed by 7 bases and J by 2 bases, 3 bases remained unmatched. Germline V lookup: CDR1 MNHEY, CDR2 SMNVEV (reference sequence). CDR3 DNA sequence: TGTGCCAGCAAAGACAGGGGAAACACCGGGGAGCTGTTTTTT. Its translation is CASKDRGNTGELFF.

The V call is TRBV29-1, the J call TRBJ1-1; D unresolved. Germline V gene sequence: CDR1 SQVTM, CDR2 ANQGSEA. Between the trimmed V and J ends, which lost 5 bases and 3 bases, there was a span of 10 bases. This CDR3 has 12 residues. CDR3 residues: CSVIDTYTEAFF. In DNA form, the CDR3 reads TGCAGCGTTATAGATACATACACTGAAGCTTTCTTT.

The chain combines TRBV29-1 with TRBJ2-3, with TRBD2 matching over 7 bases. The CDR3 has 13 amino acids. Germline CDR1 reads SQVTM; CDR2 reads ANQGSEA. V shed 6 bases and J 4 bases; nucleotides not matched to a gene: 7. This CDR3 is CSVLPAGPDTQYF. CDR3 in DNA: TGCAGCGTACTACCAGCGGGACCAGATACGCAGTATTTT.

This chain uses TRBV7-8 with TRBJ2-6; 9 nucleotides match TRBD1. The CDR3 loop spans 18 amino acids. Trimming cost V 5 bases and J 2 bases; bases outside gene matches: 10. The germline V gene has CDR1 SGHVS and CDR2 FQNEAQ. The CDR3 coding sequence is TGTGCCAGCAGCCCCCTTAAGGGGACAGGGACTGGGGCCAACGTCCTGACTTTC. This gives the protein CASSPLKGTGTGANVLTF.

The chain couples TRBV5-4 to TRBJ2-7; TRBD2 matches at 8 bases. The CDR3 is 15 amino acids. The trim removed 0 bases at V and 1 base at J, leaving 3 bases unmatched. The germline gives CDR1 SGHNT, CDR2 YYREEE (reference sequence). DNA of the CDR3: TGTGCCAGCAGCTTGGTGGCTAGCGGGTCCTACGAGCAGTACTTC. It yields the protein CASSLVASGSYEQYF.

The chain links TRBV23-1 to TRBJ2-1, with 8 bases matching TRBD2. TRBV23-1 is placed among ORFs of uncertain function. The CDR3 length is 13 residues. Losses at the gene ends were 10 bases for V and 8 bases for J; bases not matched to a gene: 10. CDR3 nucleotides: TGCGCCACAGAAAGCGGGAGTAGGGATGAGCAGTTCTTC. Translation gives CATESGSRDEQFF.

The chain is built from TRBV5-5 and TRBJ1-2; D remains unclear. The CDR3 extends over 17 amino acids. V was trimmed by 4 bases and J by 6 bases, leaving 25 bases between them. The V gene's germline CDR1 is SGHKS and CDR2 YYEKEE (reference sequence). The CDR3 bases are TGTGCCAGCAGCCCCACCCCAGTGGGCAGACCTTTTGATGGCTACACCTTC. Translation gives CASSPTPVGRPFDGYTF.